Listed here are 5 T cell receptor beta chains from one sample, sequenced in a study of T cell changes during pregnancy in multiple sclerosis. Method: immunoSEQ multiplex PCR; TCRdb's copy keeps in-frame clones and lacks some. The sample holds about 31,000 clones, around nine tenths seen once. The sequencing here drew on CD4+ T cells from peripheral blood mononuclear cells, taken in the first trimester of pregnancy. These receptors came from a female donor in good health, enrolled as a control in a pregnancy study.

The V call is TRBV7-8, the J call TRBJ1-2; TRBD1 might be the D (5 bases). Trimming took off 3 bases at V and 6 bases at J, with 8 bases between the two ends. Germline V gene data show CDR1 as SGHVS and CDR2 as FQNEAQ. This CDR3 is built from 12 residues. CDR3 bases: TGTGCCAGCAGCTTTTCAGGGCATGGCTACACCTTC. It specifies CASSFSGHGYTF.

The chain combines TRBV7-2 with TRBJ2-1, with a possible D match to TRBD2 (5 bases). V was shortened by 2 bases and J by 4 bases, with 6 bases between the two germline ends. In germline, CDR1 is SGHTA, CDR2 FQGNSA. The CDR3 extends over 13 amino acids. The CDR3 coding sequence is TGTGCCAGCAGCTTATCGGGGTACAATGAGCAGTTCTTC. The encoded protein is CASSLSGYNEQFF.

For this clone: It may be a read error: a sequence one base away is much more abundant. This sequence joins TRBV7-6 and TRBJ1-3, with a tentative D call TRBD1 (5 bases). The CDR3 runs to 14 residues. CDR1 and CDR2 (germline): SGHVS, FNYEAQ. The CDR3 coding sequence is TGTGCCAGCAGCTTGCAGGGCATTGGAAACGCCATATATTTT. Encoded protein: CASSLQGIGNAIYF.

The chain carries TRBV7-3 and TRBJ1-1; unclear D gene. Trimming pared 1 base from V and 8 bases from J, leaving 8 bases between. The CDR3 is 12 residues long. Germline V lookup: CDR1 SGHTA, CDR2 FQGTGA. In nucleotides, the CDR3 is TGTGCCAGCAGCTTAAGTGGCGGAGAAGCTTTCTTT. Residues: CASSLSGGEAFF.

The CDR3 spells CASSGTSGGLYTDTQYF. The CDR3 nucleotides are TGTGCCAGCAGCGGGACTAGCGGGGGGCTCTACACAGATACGCAGTATTTT. The chain combines TRBV9 with TRBJ2-3; TRBD2 matches at 14 bases. Trimming removed 3 bases from V and 2 bases from J; junction bases left unmatched: 5. The CDR3 length is 17 residues. Germline CDR1 SGDLS, CDR2 YYNGEE.